The clone carrying this T cell receptor beta chain was observed a handful of times. The antigen is undetermined. The CDR3 extends over 15 amino acids. Between the trimmed V and J ends, which lost 3 bases and 0 bases, there was a span of 9 bases. CDR1 LNHDA and CDR2 SQIVND come from the germline V gene (reference sequence). The data belong to a study of shared clonotypes between healthy human individuals. Findings and limits, study-wide: Several donors held 5% to 5.5% of naive CD4 clonotypes in common.

Assay runs were performed at deep level. TCRdb keeps only in-frame clones here, not all; method: immunoSEQ multiplex PCR. The sample yields about 1 million clones, about 77% seen once. A split of CD4+ cells into CD45RA+ naive and CD45RA-negative memory subsets was performed. The V call is TRBV19, the J call TRBJ1-5; D unclear. This clonotype was obtained from a man younger than 35 in good health. Specimen: memory CD4+ T cells sorted from blood. Subset in this sample: CD45RA-negative fraction. The CDR3 sequence is CASSIMGSSNQPQHF. The CDR3 nucleotides are TGTGCCAGTAGTATCATGGGGAGTAGCAATCAGCCCCAGCATTTT.